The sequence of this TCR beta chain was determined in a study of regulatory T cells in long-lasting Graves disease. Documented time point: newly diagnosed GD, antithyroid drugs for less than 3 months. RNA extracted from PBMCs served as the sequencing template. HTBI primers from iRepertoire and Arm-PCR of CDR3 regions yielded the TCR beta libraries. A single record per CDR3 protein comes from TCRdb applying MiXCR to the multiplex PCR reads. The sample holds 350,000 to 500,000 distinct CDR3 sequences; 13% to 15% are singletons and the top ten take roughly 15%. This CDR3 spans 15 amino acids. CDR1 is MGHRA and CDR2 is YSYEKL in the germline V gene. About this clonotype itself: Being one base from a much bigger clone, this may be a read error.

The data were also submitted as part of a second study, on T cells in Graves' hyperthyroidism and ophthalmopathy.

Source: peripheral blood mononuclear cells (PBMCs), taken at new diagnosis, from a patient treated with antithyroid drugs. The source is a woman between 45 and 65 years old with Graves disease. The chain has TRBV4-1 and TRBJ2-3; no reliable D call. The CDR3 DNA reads TGCGCCAACAGCCAAGAAGCGTCAGTCACAGATACGCAGTATTTT. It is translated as CANSQEASVTDTQYF.